This T cell receptor (beta chain) was observed in a study of tumor and adjacent non-tumor tissue in lung cancer. The template was RNA from unsorted bulk tissue. This non-tumor lung sample came from over 3 cm beyond the tumor edge. General study results and limits: Higher tumor TCR diversity was associated with shorter survival. TCR diversity was significantly greater in tumor than normal lung tissue.

The library came from three nested PCR rounds adapted from ARM-PCR protocols. One entry per CDR3 protein, called by TCRdb with MiXCR from the multiplex PCR reads. This table has roughly 74,000 distinct CDR3 sequences, over 65% appearing once. In the case of this clonotype: What it binds is unknown.

This receptor was obtained from a man aged 65 to 85 with non-small cell lung cancer. The sequenced material came from distant non-tumor lung tissue.

The CDR3 loop reads CASTARDRNGCGYTF. The CDR3 DNA follows: TGTGCCAGCACCGCCCGGGATAGGAACGGTTGTGGCTACACCTTC. The chain is built from TRBV6-1 and TRBJ1-2; D is unresolved. In germline, CDR1 is MNHNS, CDR2 SASEGT. The CDR3 totals 15 residues. Trimming took off 7 bases at V and 7 bases at J, with 22 bases between the two ends.